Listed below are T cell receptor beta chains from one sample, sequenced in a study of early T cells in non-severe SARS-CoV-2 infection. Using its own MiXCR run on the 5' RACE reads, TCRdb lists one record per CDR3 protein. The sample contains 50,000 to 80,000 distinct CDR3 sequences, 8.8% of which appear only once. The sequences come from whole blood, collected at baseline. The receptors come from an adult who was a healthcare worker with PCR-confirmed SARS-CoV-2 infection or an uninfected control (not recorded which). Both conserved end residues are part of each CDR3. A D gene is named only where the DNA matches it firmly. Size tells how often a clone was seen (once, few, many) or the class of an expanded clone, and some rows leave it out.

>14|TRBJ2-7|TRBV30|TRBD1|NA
TGTGCCTGGAGTGGGATAGGACAGGGCCACGAGCAGTACTTC
CAWSGIGQGHEQYF
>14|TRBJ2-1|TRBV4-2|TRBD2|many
TGTGCCAGCAGCCCCTGGGAGGGGTACAATGAGCAGTTCTTC
CASSPWEGYNEQFF
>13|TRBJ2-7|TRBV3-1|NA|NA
TGTGCCAGCAGCCTACAGGGACCCTACGAGCAGTACTTC
CASSLQGPYEQYF
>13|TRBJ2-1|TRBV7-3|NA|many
TGTGCCAGCAGCTGGGATGTGGCGAATGAGCAGTTCTTC
CASSWDVANEQFF
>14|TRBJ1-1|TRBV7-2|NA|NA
TGTGCCAGCTCGAGGGAGGGTGGTACGACTGAAGCTTTCTTT
CASSREGGTTEAFF
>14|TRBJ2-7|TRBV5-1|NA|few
TGCGCCAGCAGCGGGGGGGACACCCCCTACGAGCAGTACTTC
CASSGGDTPYEQYF
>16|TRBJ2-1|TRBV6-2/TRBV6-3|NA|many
TGTGCCAGCAGTAGGGAGTCCGCGGCGTCTTACAATGAGCAGTTCTTC
CASSRESAASYNEQFF
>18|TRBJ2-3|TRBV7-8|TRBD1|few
TGTGCCAGCAGCTTAGACGGTCGCAGGGGGCGCAGGGCAGATACGCAGTATTTT
CASSLDGRRGRRADTQYF
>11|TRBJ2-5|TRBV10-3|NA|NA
TGTGCCATCAGTGAAGGAGAGACCCAGTACTTC
CAISEGETQYF
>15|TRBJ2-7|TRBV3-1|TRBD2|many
TGTGCCAGCAGTAGGACTAGCGGGAGGGACTACGAGCAGTACTTC
CASSRTSGRDYEQYF
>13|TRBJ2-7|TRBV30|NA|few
TGTGCCCGGAGACCGACGTCGATAGACGAGCAGTACTTC
CARRPTSIDEQYF
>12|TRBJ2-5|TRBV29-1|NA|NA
TGCAGCGTTTGGGCAGAGCAAGAGACCCAGTACTTC
CSVWAEQETQYF
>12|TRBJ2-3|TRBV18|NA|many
TGTGCCAGCTCGACTGGATCGGATACGCAGTATTTT
CASSTGSDTQYF
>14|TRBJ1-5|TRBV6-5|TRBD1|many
TGTGCCAGCAGTTACGGACAGGGGTATCAGCCCCAGCATTTT
CASSYGQGYQPQHF
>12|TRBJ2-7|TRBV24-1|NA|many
TGTGCCACCAGTGATAGGGGCTACGAGCAGTACTTC
CATSDRGYEQYF
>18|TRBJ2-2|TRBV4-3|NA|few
TGCGCCAGCAGCCAAGTCGGGATTCCGGGTATCTACACCGGGGAGCTGTTTTTT
CASSQVGIPGIYTGELFF
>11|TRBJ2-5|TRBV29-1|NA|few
TGCAGCGGAGCGGAAGGGGAGACCCAGTACTTC
CSGAEGETQYF
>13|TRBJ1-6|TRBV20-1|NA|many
TGCAGTGCTAGAGAGGGGGATGGTTCACCCCTCCACTTT
CSAREGDGSPLHF
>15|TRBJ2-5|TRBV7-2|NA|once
TGTGCCAGCACCGGTCGGGCGGGCCCCCAAGAGACCCAGTACTTC
CASTGRAGPQETQYF
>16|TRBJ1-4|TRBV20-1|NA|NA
TGCAGTGCTAGATCCTTAATGGGTCCAACTAATGAAAAACTGTTTTTT
CSARSLMGPTNEKLFF
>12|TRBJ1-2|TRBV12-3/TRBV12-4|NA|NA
TGTGCCAGCAGTGAAGGATACTATGGCTACACCTTC
CASSEGYYGYTF
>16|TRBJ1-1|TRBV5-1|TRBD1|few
TGCGCCAGCAGCCCTAGACAGGGATTGGGGGGCACTGAAGCTTTCTTT
CASSPRQGLGGTEAFF
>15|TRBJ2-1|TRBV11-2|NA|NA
TGTGCCAGCAGCTTAGGTGCGACTACAAACAATGAGCAGTTCTTC
CASSLGATTNNEQFF
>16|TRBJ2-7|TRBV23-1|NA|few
TGCGCCAGCAGTCCCCACCGGGGGCCCCTAACCTACGAGCAGTACTTC
CASSPHRGPLTYEQYF
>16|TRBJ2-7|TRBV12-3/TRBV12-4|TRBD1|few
TGTGCCAGCAGTTTAAGACCGGGACAGGAAGCCTACGAGCAGTACTTC
CASSLRPGQEAYEQYF
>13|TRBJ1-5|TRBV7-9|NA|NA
TGTGCCAGCAGCTTAGGGTACAATCAGCCCCAGCATTTT
CASSLGYNQPQHF
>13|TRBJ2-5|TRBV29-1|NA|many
TGCAGCGTTGAAGTCATAGGAAAAGAGACCCAGTACTTC
CSVEVIGKETQYF
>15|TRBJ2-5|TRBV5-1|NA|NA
TGCGCCAGCACGCCGGGACCCGTGGGGGGTGAGACCCAGTACTTC
CASTPGPVGGETQYF
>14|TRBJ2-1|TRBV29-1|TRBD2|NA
TGCAGCGTTGAAGGTGGGACTACCTACAATGAGCAGTTCTTC
CSVEGGTTYNEQFF
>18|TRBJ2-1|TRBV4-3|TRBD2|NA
TGCGCCAGCAGCCTGACGACTAGCGGGAGTGGCCTTTCTCGTGAGCAGTTCTTC
CASSLTTSGSGLSREQFF